These 15 T cell receptor beta chains were sequenced from one sample in a study of tumor-infiltrating T cells and Merkel cell polyomavirus. As for the study in general: The study examined CD8+ T cells specific for the Merkel cell polyomavirus KLL epitope.

Libraries were prepared by immunoSEQ multiplex PCR; TCRdb keeps only in-frame clonotypes and omits some of them. The sample lists over 20,000 clones, around nine tenths occurring once. Robust Merkel cell polyomavirus Large T antigen positivity by immunohistochemistry was seen in all patients' tumors. Sequenced sample: lymph node tissue. These receptors were taken from a man aged 50-59 years with Merkel cell carcinoma.

The chain is built from TRBV19 and TRBJ1-2; 8 bases fit TRBD1. Germline loops: CDR1 LNHDA, CDR2 SQIVND (reference sequence). J was trimmed by 1 base and V by 4 bases; bases with no gene match: 2. This CDR3 spans 14 amino acids. The CDR3 nucleotides read TGTGCCAGTAGTAGACAGGGGAGTAACTATGGCTACACCTTC. Protein product: CASSRQGSNYGYTF. The full variable domain, in which reference TRBV19 and TRBJ1-2 provide the parts outside the CDR3, is DGGITQSPKYLFRKEGQNVTLSCEQNLNHDAMYWYRQDPGQGLRLIYYSQIVNDFQKGDIAEGYSVSREKKESFPLTVTSAQKNPTAFYLCASSRQGSNYGYTFGSGTRLTVV.

This CDR3 is CASSGSSYEQYF. The CDR3 nucleotides read TGTGCCAGCAGCGGGAGCTCCTACGAGCAGTACTTC. The genes are TRBV9 and TRBJ2-7, with D hard to call. Trimming took off 3 bases at V and 0 bases at J, with 4 bases between the two ends. Germline V gene lookup returns CDR1 SGDLS and CDR2 YYNGEE. There are 12 residues in the CDR3.

This sequence joins TRBV10-3 and TRBJ2-5, with D maybe TRBD1 (5 bases). The V end lost 6 bases, the J end lost 9 bases, and 23 bases lay between the germline ends. CDR3 length: 15 residues. Germline-derived CDR1 and CDR2 are ENHRY and SYGVKD. In DNA, the CDR3 is TGTGCCATCAGAGACGCGTCCAAAAAGCAGACAGCCCAGTACTTC. This encodes CAIRDASKKQTAQYF.

The V and J genes are TRBV12-5 and TRBJ2-1, with TRBD1 matching 7 bases. CDR1 is LGHNT and CDR2 is FRNRAP in the germline V gene. There are 15 residues in the CDR3. The trim removed 10 bases at V and 2 bases at J, leaving 11 bases unmatched. The CDR3, as DNA: TGTGCTATACGGCATCGACAGGGACCCTACAATGAGCAGTTCTTC. This codes for CAIRHRQGPYNEQFF.

This clone was recorded only once. The V and J genes are TRBV27 and TRBJ1-5, with 9 nucleotides matching TRBD1. CDR1 is MNHEY and CDR2 is SMNVEV in the germline V gene (reference sequence). V shed 8 bases, J shed 5 bases, and the junction held 10 bases outside the gene matches. This CDR3 has 15 amino acids. CDR3 residues: CASRGSDRGDQPQHF. In DNA, the CDR3 is TGTGCCAGCCGTGGCTCAGACAGGGGGGATCAGCCCCAGCATTTT.

The chain joins TRBV10-3 to TRBJ2-3; 11 positions match TRBD2. The trim removed 6 bases at V and 2 bases at J, leaving 10 bases unmatched. Germline CDR1 ENHRY, CDR2 SYGVKD. The CDR3 consists of 17 residues. CDR3 sequence: CAISEPTSGVLTDTQYF. The CDR3, as DNA: TGTGCCATCAGCGAGCCGACTAGCGGGGTCCTCACAGATACGCAGTATTTT.

The rearrangement links TRBV28 to TRBJ2-5; 8 bases match TRBD2. The J call may be mistaken, given a closer DNA end match to TRBJ2-7. Germline values: CDR1 MDHEN, CDR2 SYDVKM. CDR3 length equals 16 residues. The CDR3 DNA sequence: TGTGCCAGCAGTTTATGGGGCACTAGCGGTATCTACGAGCAGTACTTC. It encodes CASSLWGTSGIYEQYF.

This clone has more than one count but fewer than ten. The V and J genes are TRBV7-3 and TRBJ2-7, with D possibly TRBD2 on 6 matching bases. This CDR3 contains 13 residues. V was clipped by 3 bases and J by 6 bases, with 12 bases between them. Germline V gives CDR1 SGHTA, CDR2 FQGTGA. DNA for the CDR3: TGTGCCAGCAGCTTTACTGGGGGGAGCGAGCAGTACTTC. Translated, it gives CASSFTGGSEQYF.

The chain is built from TRBV5-8 and TRBJ2-2; a possible D gene is TRBD1 (6 bases). V gave up 5 bases and J gave up 5 bases, with 16 bases separating them. Looked up from germline, CDR1 is SGHTS and CDR2 is YDEGEE. The CDR3 runs 15 residues. CDR3 bases: TGTGCCAGCAGTTACGGACAGCACGGGACCGGGGAGCTGTTTTTT. Amino acid sequence: CASSYGQHGTGELFF.

This rearrangement joins TRBV7-8 to TRBJ2-1, with D perhaps TRBD2 (6 bases). Germline V gene lookup returns CDR1 SGHVS and CDR2 FQNEAQ. Trimming left V 7 bases short and J 4 bases short, with 14 bases between. The CDR3 contains 14 residues. The CDR3 region has the DNA TGTGCCAGCATCCGAGGGACTCGTTACAATGAGCAGTTCTTC. This sequence encodes CASIRGTRYNEQFF.

The V and J genes are TRBV2 and TRBJ2-3, with D unclear. The CDR3 is 15 residues long. The V end was cut by 4 bases, the J end by 0 bases, with 11 bases between. Per germline, CDR1 SNHLY and CDR2 FYNNEI. CDR3 residues: CASSAPSSSTDTQYF. DNA for the CDR3: TGTGCCAGCAGTGCTCCCAGTTCGAGCACAGATACGCAGTATTTT.

The V gene is TRBV19, the J gene TRBJ1-1; TRBD1 aligns across 9 bases. The V gene's germline CDR1 is LNHDA and CDR2 SQIVND (reference sequence). The CDR3 extends over 16 amino acids. After removal of 1 base from V and 0 bases from J, the junction contained 3 bases not matched to a gene. In DNA form, the CDR3 reads TGTGCCAGTAGTATAGGGGACAGGGTGGTGAACACTGAAGCTTTCTTT. This gives the protein CASSIGDRVVNTEAFF.

V gene TRBV6-6 combines with J gene TRBJ2-5, with D uncertain. Trimming shortened V by 5 bases and J by 5 bases, and 12 bases separated the two germline ends. The CDR3 has 13 residues. The V gene's germline CDR1 is MNHNY and CDR2 SVGAGI (reference sequence). CDR3 loop: CASSRGSGETQYF. In DNA form, the CDR3 reads TGTGCCAGCAGTCGCGGCTCCGGGGAGACCCAGTACTTC.

With regard to this clone: A read error may produce the germline difference seen at one junction end. Different DNA sequences within this sample yield the same CDR3. The V call is TRBV29-1, the J call TRBJ2-5, with 7 bases that match TRBD1. The CDR3 runs 13 residues. Germline V gene sequence: CDR1 SQVTM, CDR2 ANQGSEA. Written as DNA, the CDR3 is TGCAGCGTGTATTCCAGGGGGAGAGAGACTCAGTACTTC. It codes for CSVYSRGRETQYF.

V gene TRBV5-1 combines with J gene TRBJ2-4; D is possibly TRBD1 (5 bases). Trimming cost V 0 bases and J 0 bases, with 10 bases left between them. Germline lookup yields CDR1 SGHRS and CDR2 YFSETQ. CDR3 length equals 16 residues. The DNA for the CDR3 is TGCGCCAGCAGCTTGGCCGGACAAATAGCCAAAAACATTCAGTACTTC. Translation gives CASSLAGQIAKNIQYF.